The T cell receptor beta chain under discussion was sequenced for a study of shared clonotypes between healthy human individuals. Findings of the study overall: Clonotypes not shared had lower generation probabilities than those common to all four donors. The rarefaction results pointed to incomplete sorted-subset sequencing despite large depth.

This table comes from immunoSEQ multiplex PCR, and its TCRdb copy is limited to in-frame clones, with some not included. The top ten clones hold 0.39% of a sample with millions of clones, 90% to 95% of them seen once. The study enrolled healthy HIV-negative adults without recent acute infections or vaccinations as donors. Every donor, a Caucasian adult, lived in Nashville, Tennessee. Points on this clone: Its antigen is currently unknown.

This CDR3 is 16 amino acids long. After removal of 5 bases from V and 5 bases from J, the junction contained 13 bases not matched to a gene. In germline, CDR1 is SGHNT, CDR2 YYREEE (reference sequence). The clonotype comes from a man aged 18 to 30 in good health. Some clones in this sample may be carry-over from other donors' samples. The V call is TRBV5-4, the J call TRBJ2-5, with 9 bases fitting TRBD2. Sequenced material: naive CD4+ T cells from PBMCs. Sample subset: CD45RA+ positively selected. CDR3: CASSQSGGGRGETQYF. The CDR3 coding sequence is TGTGCCAGCAGTCAGAGCGGAGGCGGGAGGGGTGAGACCCAGTACTTC.